This T cell receptor beta chain was documented in a study of T cells in Graves' hyperthyroidism and ophthalmopathy. Study information: Prior to any treatment, at the point of initial diagnosis, peripheral blood was collected.

This clonotype came up a few times. Diagnosis relied on clinical symptoms, serum thyroxine and TRAb, thyroid ultrasound and orbital computed tomography. Germline V CDR1 and CDR2: KGHSH, LQKENI. This CDR3 spans 16 amino acids. Losses at the gene ends were 4 bases for V and 2 bases for J; bases not matched to a gene: 8. It was RNA transcripts that yielded the amplified TCR beta CDR3 regions. RT-PCR in the first round (using the HTBI primer set) targeted the TCR CDR3. TCRdb re-analysed the multiplex PCR reads in MiXCR, keeping a single row per CDR3 protein. The sample records around 560,000 distinct CDR3 sequences, 16% being singletons.

The receptor's source is a woman between 18 and 29 years old with Graves' hyperthyroidism. Sequencing was done on a sample of blood. The J gene is TRBJ2-7, the V gene TRBV18, with 10 bases fitting TRBD2. This CDR3 reads CASSRESGRAAYEQYF. The DNA of the CDR3 is TGTGCCAGCTCACGAGAAAGCGGGAGGGCCGCCTACGAGCAGTACTTC.